The next 17 T cell receptor beta chains were all read from a single sample in a study of shared clonotypes between healthy human individuals. Clones were read by immunoSEQ multiplex PCR, and TCRdb kept only the in-frame ones, dropping some. The table shows some 2.1 million clones, with roughly 94% occurring only once. The specimen was naive CD4+ T cells sorted from blood. Described subset: CD45RA+ positively selected. These receptors all come from a man aged 18-30 years in good health.

The rearrangement joins TRBV5-1 to TRBJ2-7, with a weak D call TRBD1 (6 bases). The CDR3 consists of 15 residues. Per the germline V gene, CDR1 is SGHRS and CDR2 is YFSETQ. V lost 1 base to trimming and J lost 3 bases, with 14 bases between them. The CDR3 protein is CASSLSIQGGYEQYF. DNA for the CDR3: TGCGCCAGCAGCTTGAGCATTCAAGGGGGCTACGAGCAGTACTTC.

A remark on this clone: Other DNA sequences in this specimen translate into the identical CDR3. V usage is TRBV5-1 and J usage is TRBJ2-2; a weak D match, TRBD1 (6 bases). V was trimmed by 3 bases and J by 5 bases, leaving 11 bases between them. This CDR3 spans 14 amino acids. Germline assignment: CDR1 SGHRS and CDR2 YFSETQ. This CDR3 reads CASSSGQDTGELFF. The DNA of the CDR3 is TGCGCCAGCAGCTCGGGACAAGATACCGGGGAGCTGTTTTTT.

Notes on this clone: This specimen includes other DNA sequences encoding the same CDR3. CDR3 sequence reads: CASSPTGGGYGYTF. As DNA, the CDR3 is TGTGCCAGCAGTCCTACTGGGGGAGGGTATGGCTACACCTTC. The rearrangement joins TRBV6-5 to TRBJ1-2, with D possibly being TRBD1 (5 bases). V was pared by 5 bases and J by 5 bases, with 15 bases between. Germline V gene sequence: CDR1 MNHEY, CDR2 SVGAGI. This CDR3 is 14 amino acids long.

This rearrangement joins TRBV7-2 to TRBJ2-3, with 10 bases aligning to TRBD2. The CDR3 covers 17 residues. The germline CDR1 and CDR2 sequences are SGHTA and FQGNSA. V lost 5 bases, J lost 2 bases, and 10 bases stayed unmatched. For the CDR3, the DNA is TGTGCCAGCAGCCCCCGGACAGGACTAGCGGTCACAGATACGCAGTATTTT. Its translation is CASSPRTGLAVTDTQYF.

The gene calls are TRBV30 and TRBJ2-2, with 13 bases lining up with TRBD2. V was pared by 2 bases and J by 0 bases, with 15 bases of the junction left unmatched. Per germline, CDR1 GTSNPN and CDR2 SVGIG (reference sequence). This CDR3 is 21 amino acids long. CDR3 sequence: CAWSTLRTSGSSKTNTGELFF. The CDR3 coding sequence is TGTGCCTGGAGTACTCTTAGGACTAGCGGGAGTTCAAAGACGAACACCGGGGAGCTGTTTTTT. The variable domain in full, with the rest retrieved from reference TRBV30 and TRBJ2-2, is SQTIHQWPATLVQPVGSPLSLECTVEGTSNPNLYWYRQAAGRGLQLLFYSVGIGQISSEVPQNLSASRPQDRQFILSSKKLLLSDSGFYLCAWSTLRTSGSSKTNTGELFFGEGSRLTVL.

The rearrangement links TRBV6-5 to TRBJ1-1; D remains unclear. The V and J ends lost 2 bases and 1 base respectively, with 8 bases between them. Germline V gene sequence: CDR1 MNHEY, CDR2 SVGAGI. The CDR3 contains 14 residues. This chain's CDR3 is CASSYGPTNTEAFF. DNA of the CDR3: TGTGCCAGCAGTTACGGACCCACGAACACTGAAGCTTTCTTT.

This sequence joins TRBV5-1 and TRBJ2-3, with 9 bases aligning to TRBD1. V trimming: 4 bases; J trimming: 2 bases; junction bases outside the gene matches: 5. CDR3 size: 15 residues. CDR1 is SGHRS, CDR2 YFSETQ, per germline. CDR3 coding DNA: TGCGCCAGCAGCCCGACAGGGGGTAACACAGATACGCAGTATTTT. Translating gives CASSPTGGNTDTQYF.

V is TRBV10-3 and J is TRBJ2-5; 12 bases fit TRBD2. The CDR3 is made up of 14 amino acids. Germline V gene sequence: CDR1 ENHRY, CDR2 SYGVKD. V lost 5 bases and J lost 5; bases outside the gene matches: 3. CDR3: CAISLAGGPETQYF. CDR3 nucleotide sequence: TGTGCCATCAGTCTAGCGGGGGGGCCCGAGACCCAGTACTTC.

V is TRBV9 and J is TRBJ2-7, with 7 bases matching TRBD2. The CDR3 length is 12 residues. V shed 1 base and J 6 bases; nucleotides not matched to a gene: 1. CDR1 is SGDLS, CDR2 YYNGEE, per germline. The CDR3 DNA sequence: TGTGCCAGCAGCGTATGGGAGGGCGAGCAGTACTTC. Its translation is CASSVWEGEQYF.

The table lists this clone with a few counts. This chain links TRBV6-1 with TRBJ1-2; no clear D gene. There are 12 residues in the CDR3. The germline V and J ends were trimmed by 4 bases and 8 bases, with 11 bases remaining between them. Germline-derived CDR1 and CDR2 are MNHNS and SASEGT. CDR3 nucleotides: TGTGCCAGCAGTGGCGATGACGGAGGCTACACCTTC. It translates to CASSGDDGGYTF.

The chain joins TRBV29-1 to TRBJ2-7; no firm D call. The CDR3 totals 11 residues. Per germline, CDR1 SQVTM and CDR2 ANQGSEA. Trimming cost V 5 bases and J 4 bases, with 9 bases left between them. The CDR3 region is CSVKGTYEQYF. The CDR3 DNA follows: TGCAGCGTTAAGGGTACGTACGAGCAGTACTTC.

The chain joins TRBV27 to TRBJ2-7; TRBD1 aligns across 8 bases. The trim removed 6 bases at V and 3 bases at J, leaving 4 bases unmatched. Looked up from germline, CDR1 is MNHEY and CDR2 is SMNVEV (reference sequence). CDR3 length equals 13 residues. The CDR3 spells CASRGQDVYEQYF. CDR3 bases: TGTGCCAGCAGGGGACAGGACGTCTACGAGCAGTACTTC.

The chain links TRBV6-1 to TRBJ2-2; no clear D. V shed 10 bases and J shed 1 base, with 7 bases lying between them. CDR3 size: 12 residues. Germline V gene lookup returns CDR1 MNHNS and CDR2 SASEGT. This CDR3 reads CATQRNTGELFF. The CDR3 DNA reads as TGTGCCACCCAAAGGAACACCGGGGAGCTGTTTTTT.

The chain has TRBV7-9 and TRBJ2-3; D unresolved. The length of the CDR3 is 17 residues. Trimming removed 5 bases from V and 0 bases from J, with 18 bases in between. The germline V gene encodes CDR1 SEHNR and CDR2 FQNEAQ (reference sequence). CDR3 sequence: CASSTRALRISTDTQYF. DNA of the CDR3: TGTGCCAGCAGCACAAGGGCCCTTCGGATCAGCACAGATACGCAGTATTTT. Using reference TRBV7-9 and TRBJ2-3 for the parts outside the CDR3, the full variable domain is DTGVSQNPRHKITKRGQNVTFRCDPISEHNRLYWYRQTLGQGPEFLTYFQNEAQLEKSRLLSDRFSAERPKGSFSTLEIQRTEQGDSAMYLCASSTRALRISTDTQYFGPGTRLTVL.

V gene TRBV2 combines with J gene TRBJ2-3, with D possibly matching TRBD2 (5 bases). CDR3 length: 14 residues. Germline CDR1 is SNHLY and CDR2 is FYNNEI. V gave up 4 bases and J gave up 4 bases, with 12 bases separating them. For the CDR3, the DNA is TGTGCCAGCAGTGCGCGGGCGGCTTCAGATACGCAGTATTTT. It is translated as CASSARAASDTQYF. Together with reference TRBV2 and TRBJ2-3, the CDR3 gives the full variable domain: EPEVTQTPSHQVTQMGQEVILRCVPISNHLYFYWYRQILGQKVEFLVSFYNNEISEKSEIFDDQFSVERPDGSNFTLKIRSTKLEDSAMYFCASSARAASDTQYFGPGTRLTVL.

The rearrangement uses TRBV9 and TRBJ1-1; 9 nucleotides match TRBD1. Losses at the gene ends were 4 bases for V and 4 bases for J; bases not matched to a gene: 11. The CDR3 length is 16 residues. Germline CDR1 is SGDLS and CDR2 is YYNGEE. CDR3: CASSPDADRGGTEAFF. In DNA, the CDR3 is TGTGCCAGCAGCCCTGATGCCGACAGGGGGGGCACTGAAGCTTTCTTT.

This chain links TRBV5-4 with TRBJ1-3; 8 bases align to TRBD1. CDR1 SGHNT and CDR2 YYREEE come from the germline V gene (reference sequence). V dropped 4 bases and J dropped 0; count of bases not matched to a gene: 9. The CDR3 has 17 residues. CDR3 nucleotides: TGTGCCAGCAGCCACCGACAGGGGCAAAGCTCTGGAAACACCATATATTTT. Amino acids: CASSHRQGQSSGNTIYF.